The present entry profiles one TCR beta chain with its context. The sample is drawn from a study of T cell changes during pregnancy in multiple sclerosis. Produced via immunoSEQ multiplex PCR; TCRdb's table is partial and in-frame only. The top ten clones hold roughly 2.8% of a sample with about 73,000 clones, approximately 92% of them seen once. Germline V CDR1 and CDR2: WSHSY, SAAADI. V was clipped by 7 bases and J by 6 bases; unmatched bases: 10. This CDR3 has 15 residues. The gene calls are TRBV10-2 and TRBJ1-4; the match to TRBD1 covers 8 bases. Sequences were derived from peripheral blood, sampled in the third trimester of pregnancy. This sequence originates from a female donor in good health, enrolled as a control in a pregnancy study. The CDR3 spells CASTQDRVGDEKLFF. The CDR3, as DNA: TGCGCCAGCACCCAGGACAGGGTCGGGGATGAAAAACTGTTTTTT.